This paragraph reports one T cell receptor beta chain. This CDR3 contains 16 residues. V lost 3 bases and J lost 0, with 12 bases in between. The germline V gene encodes CDR1 LNHDA and CDR2 SQIVND (reference sequence). These data come from a study of technical replicates of blood from a few donors. Using immunoSEQ multiplex PCR, the repertoire was profiled, and TCRdb retains in-frame clones only, with some absent. The sample comprises 65,000 to 95,000 clones, 97% of which are singletons, and under 0.35% rests with the top ten. The V call is TRBV19, the J call TRBJ1-3; D gene unclear. This receptor was identified in a human donor in good health. The specimen sequenced was T cells isolated from PBMCs. The CDR3 loop is CASSIASYDSGNTIYF. The CDR3 nucleotides are TGTGCCAGTAGTATCGCCAGTTATGACTCTGGAAACACCATATATTTT. Full variable domain (remainder filled in from reference TRBV19 and TRBJ1-3): DGGITQSPKYLFRKEGQNVTLSCEQNLNHDAMYWYRQDPGQGLRLIYYSQIVNDFQKGDIAEGYSVSREKKESFPLTVTSAQKNPTAFYLCASSIASYDSGNTIYFGEGSWLTVV.